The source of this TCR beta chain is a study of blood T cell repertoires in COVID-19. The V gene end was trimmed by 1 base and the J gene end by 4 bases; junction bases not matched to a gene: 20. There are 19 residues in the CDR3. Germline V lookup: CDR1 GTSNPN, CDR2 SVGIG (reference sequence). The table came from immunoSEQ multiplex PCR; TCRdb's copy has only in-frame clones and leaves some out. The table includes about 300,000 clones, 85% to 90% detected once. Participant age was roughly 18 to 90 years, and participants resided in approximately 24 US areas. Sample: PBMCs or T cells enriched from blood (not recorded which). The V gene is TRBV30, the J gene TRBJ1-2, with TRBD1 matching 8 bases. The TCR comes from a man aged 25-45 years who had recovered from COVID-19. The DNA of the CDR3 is TGTGCCTGGAGTGGAGGTTTAAGGACCGGGACAGGAGATCCCTATGGCTACACCTTC. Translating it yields CAWSGGLRTGTGDPYGYTF.